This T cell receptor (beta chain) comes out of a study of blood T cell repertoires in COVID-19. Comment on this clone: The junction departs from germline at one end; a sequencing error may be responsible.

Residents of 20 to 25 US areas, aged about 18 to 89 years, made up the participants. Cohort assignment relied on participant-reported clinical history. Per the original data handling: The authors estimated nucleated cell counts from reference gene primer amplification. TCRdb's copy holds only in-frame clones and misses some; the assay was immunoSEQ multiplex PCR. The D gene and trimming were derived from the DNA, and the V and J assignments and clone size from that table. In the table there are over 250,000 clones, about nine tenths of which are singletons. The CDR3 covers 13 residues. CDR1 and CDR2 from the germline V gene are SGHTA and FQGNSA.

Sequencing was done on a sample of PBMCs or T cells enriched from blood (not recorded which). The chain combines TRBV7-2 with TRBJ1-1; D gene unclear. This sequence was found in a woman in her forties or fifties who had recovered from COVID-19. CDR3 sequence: CASSFLSTIGAMF. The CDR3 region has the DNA TGTGCCAGCAGCTTTTTATCCACTATCGGCGCAATGTTT.